This T cell receptor (beta chain) was sequenced in a study of regulatory T cells in long-lasting Graves disease. With iRepertoire HTBI primers and Arm-PCR of CDR3 regions, TCR beta libraries were built. MiXCR was run by TCRdb on the multiplex PCR reads, yielding one entry per CDR3 protein. The sample records roughly 430,000 distinct CDR3 sequences, over 20% being singletons. As to time point: persistent/refractory GD, antithyroid drugs over 5 years with positive TRAb. Extracted PBMC RNA gave rise to the TCR library. At least ten counts were recorded for this clonotype. Its antigen is as yet unknown. Notes on the study in general: Between persistent patients, roughly 2,600 public clonotypes were shared, exceeding the 950 to 1,000 shared between new patients.

Germline CDR1 is LNHNV and CDR2 is YYDKDF (reference sequence). V lost 0 bases and J lost 6, with 11 bases in between. CDR3 length: 15 amino acids. The origin of this receptor is a female donor with Graves disease. The V call is TRBV15, the J call TRBJ2-2, with D possibly being TRBD1 (6 bases). The sequences come from peripheral blood mononuclear cells (PBMCs), collected when the disease was refractory, from a patient treated with antithyroid drugs. CDR3 in DNA: TGTGCCACCAGCAGAGATCCAGGGGTATCCGGGGAGCTGTTTTTT. Its translation: CATSRDPGVSGELFF.